Below, 16 T cell receptor beta chains from the same sample are listed, as sequenced in a study of technical replicates of blood from a few donors. The protocol was immunoSEQ multiplex PCR, while the TCRdb copy is restricted to in-frame clones and leaves out a portion. The data contain about 59,000 clones, around 93% of them seen just once; the ten biggest clones take up 4.2%. The specimen sequenced was PBMCs. The receptors come from a human donor in good health. Some clones in this sample may be carry-over from other donors' samples.

The V call is TRBV7-2, the J call TRBJ1-6; D unresolved. Trimming took 0 bases from V and 6 from J, leaving 9 bases between them. The CDR3 loop spans 15 amino acids. Germline-derived CDR1 and CDR2 are SGHTA and FQGNSA. CDR3 coding DNA: TGTGCCAGCAGCTTAGCAGGAACGGGTAATTCACCCCTCCACTTT. Residues: CASSLAGTGNSPLHF.

V gene TRBV6-6 combines with J gene TRBJ1-2; TRBD1 matches 7 bases. Losses at the gene ends were 6 bases for V and 3 bases for J; bases not matched to a gene: 4. Germline V CDR1 and CDR2: MNHNY, SVGAGI (reference sequence). This CDR3 region has 13 residues. The CDR3, as DNA: TGTGCCAGCAGCACCGGGACAGACTATGGCTACACCTTC. This gives the protein CASSTGTDYGYTF.

The chain combines TRBV5-6 with TRBJ2-1, with D possibly matching TRBD1 (6 bases). CDR3 length: 13 amino acids. The V gene lost 2 bases and the J gene lost 3 bases, with 6 bases spanning the gap. Germline loops: CDR1 SGHDT, CDR2 YYEEEE. CDR3 nucleotides: TGTGCCAGCAGCTTACAGGGCTACAATGAGCAGTTCTTC. Translated: CASSLQGYNEQFF.

V is TRBV2 and J is TRBJ2-2; D may be TRBD2 (6 bases). CDR1 SNHLY and CDR2 FYNNEI come from the germline V gene. The V gene lost 10 bases and the J gene lost 5 bases, with 17 bases spanning the gap. The CDR3 has 14 residues. CDR3 coding DNA: TGTGCCACGGAGGGACCAGGAGGGACCGGGGAGCTGTTTTTT. It specifies CATEGPGGTGELFF.

The CDR3 nucleotides are TGTGCCTGGAGTGTAACCCGCGGGAGGGTCGACAATGAGCAGTTCTTC. Protein product: CAWSVTRGRVDNEQFF. The chain is built from TRBV30 and TRBJ2-1; 9 nucleotides line up with TRBD2. Germline V CDR1 and CDR2: GTSNPN, SVGIG (reference sequence). Germline trimming cut 0 bases from V and 5 bases from J; bases unmatched to any gene: 8. This CDR3 has 16 residues.

The chain recombines TRBV11-2 with TRBJ2-1, with TRBD2 identical over 9 bases. CDR3 length: 15 amino acids. V gave up 5 bases and J gave up 2 bases; unmatched junction bases: 4. Per the germline V gene, CDR1 is SGHAT and CDR2 is FQNNGV. CDR3 in amino acids: CASSVAGVAYNEQFF. The CDR3 DNA follows: TGTGCCAGCAGCGTAGCGGGAGTAGCCTACAATGAGCAGTTCTTC.

This clone was recorded only once. The genes are TRBV4-3 and TRBJ1-5; 7 nucleotides agree with TRBD1. The V and J ends lost 0 bases and 9 bases, in that order; junction bases with no gene match: 5. The CDR3 spans 14 residues. CDR1 and CDR2 from the germline V gene are LGHNA and YSLEER. The CDR3 DNA reads as TGCGCCAGCAGCCAAGAGACAGGGTATAGGCCCCAGCATTTT. It is translated as CASSQETGYRPQHF.

The genes are TRBV30 and TRBJ2-2; 7 positions agree with TRBD1. With V trimmed by 0 bases and J by 0 bases, 4 bases remained unmatched. Per the germline V gene, CDR1 is GTSNPN and CDR2 is SVGIG (reference sequence). This CDR3 region has 16 residues. CDR3 DNA sequence: TGTGCCTGGAGTGTTCCCGACAGGGCGAACACCGGGGAGCTGTTTTTT. It codes for CAWSVPDRANTGELFF.

The V and J genes are TRBV25-1 and TRBJ1-1; D gene ambiguous. The CDR3 has 12 amino acids. Trimming removed 2 bases from V and 8 bases from J, with 9 bases in between. Germline V gives CDR1 MGHDK, CDR2 SYGVNS. CDR3 loop: CASSELTGEAFF. The DNA of the CDR3 is TGTGCCAGCAGTGAACTGACGGGGGAAGCTTTCTTT.

The genes are TRBV5-4 and TRBJ2-7; TRBD1 aligns across 7 bases. Losses at the gene ends were 3 bases for V and 1 base for J; bases not matched to a gene: 4. The germline V gene has CDR1 SGHNT and CDR2 YYREEE (reference sequence). CDR3 length: 14 residues. The CDR3 DNA follows: TGTGCCAGCAGCTCCGGCAGGGGGTCCTACGAGCAGTACTTC. Its protein product is CASSSGRGSYEQYF.

This clone was recorded only once. The chain recombines TRBV27 with TRBJ2-3; perhaps TRBD2 as D (6 bases). Germline V CDR1 and CDR2: MNHEY, SMNVEV (reference sequence). The length of the CDR3 is 16 residues. Trimming stripped 0 bases from V and 4 bases from J, with 14 bases between. This CDR3 reads CASSLSYGSDPDTQYF. For the CDR3, the DNA is TGTGCCAGCAGTTTATCGTACGGGAGCGATCCAGATACGCAGTATTTT.

The CDR3 coding sequence is TGTGCCAGCGGACAGGGGGCTACCGAGCAGTACTTC. It yields the protein CASGQGATEQYF. The chain carries TRBV2 and TRBJ2-7, with 11 bases fitting TRBD1. The CDR3 consists of 12 residues. Germline V gene lookup returns CDR1 SNHLY and CDR2 FYNNEI. With 8 bases clipped from V and 6 bases from J, the junction kept 3 bases outside the gene matches.

V usage is TRBV2 and J usage is TRBJ1-3; D uncertain. This CDR3 is 15 amino acids long. The germline V and J ends were trimmed by 2 bases and 4 bases, with 12 bases remaining between them. Germline values: CDR1 SNHLY, CDR2 FYNNEI. The chain's CDR3 is CASSESVAGGNTIYF. For the CDR3, the DNA is TGTGCCAGCAGTGAATCGGTAGCTGGGGGAAACACCATATATTTT.

The gene calls are TRBV6-1 and TRBJ2-5; perhaps TRBD2 as D (6 bases). The CDR3 consists of 14 residues. Germline assignment: CDR1 MNHNS and CDR2 SASEGT. Deletions cut 4 bases from V and 1 base from J, with 10 bases between. CDR3 region: CASSVGGVQETQYF. CDR3 coding DNA: TGTGCCAGCAGTGTCGGGGGTGTCCAAGAGACCCAGTACTTC.

The V gene is TRBV5-6, the J gene TRBJ2-1, with TRBD2 matching over 9 bases. Trimming at V came to 6 bases and at J to 7 bases, leaving 8 bases not matched to a gene. The germline V gene encodes CDR1 SGHDT and CDR2 YYEEEE. This CDR3 region has 14 residues. The CDR3 DNA reads as TGTGCCAGCAAAATAGCGGGAGTTTTTAATGAGCAGTTCTTC. This codes for CASKIAGVFNEQFF.

This chain connects TRBV7-3 to TRBJ1-1; the D gene is possibly TRBD1 (6 bases). V lost 1 base and J lost 0, with 12 bases in between. The CDR3 runs 16 residues. Germline-derived CDR1 and CDR2 are SGHTA and FQGTGA. The CDR3 region is CASSLRGGSLNTEAFF. The CDR3 DNA is TGTGCCAGCAGCTTAAGGGGGGGCAGCTTGAACACTGAAGCTTTCTTT.